This T cell receptor (beta chain) came from a study of OX40 agonist ivuxolimab in advanced cancers. Study conclusions and caveats: Circulating CD4+ and CD8+ T cells showed clonal expansion by week 6 at 0.1 to 3.0 mg/kg.

Here immunoSEQ multiplex PCR was the method, and the copy in TCRdb shows in-frame clones only, minus some. The sample has roughly 120,000 clones; roughly 90% are singletons. Worth noting for this clone: Its antigen is currently unknown.

Germline V CDR1 and CDR2: LGHNA, YNFKEQ. The CDR3 spans 16 residues. The V gene lost 4 bases and the J gene lost 2 bases, with 17 bases spanning the gap. This chain joins TRBV4-2 and TRBJ1-2; tentatively, D is TRBD1 (6 bases). The sequences come from CD4+ or CD8+ T cells sorted from blood, collected in a trial of the OX40 agonist ivuxolimab. The TCR was taken from an adult with an advanced solid tumor such as melanoma, head and neck, liver or kidney cancer. CDR3 sequence (DNA): TGTGCCAGCAGCCCCGAGGGGTCGGGACAAAACTATGGCTACACCTTC. It codes for CASSPEGSGQNYGYTF.